Listed below are T cell receptor beta chains from one sample, sequenced in a study of CD8 T cells in ankylosing spondylitis. TCRdb used MiXCR to reprocess the 5' RACE reads, holding one entry per CDR3 protein. The sample consists of about 130,000 distinct CDR3 sequences, roughly a tenth of them appearing once. Sequencing was done on a sample of blood, either unsorted or a sorted T cell fraction (not recorded which). The receptor set was obtained from a male donor with ankylosing spondylitis or in good health (not recorded which). The CDR3 runs from the conserved cysteine through the conserved F or W. The D gene is left open where the match is weak. Size tells how often a clone was seen (once, few, many) or the class of an expanded clone, and some rows leave it out.

D gene,J gene,clone size,V gene,CDR3 length,CDR3 DNA,CDR3 protein
-,TRBJ1-5,many,TRBV20-1,14,TGCAGTGCTAGAGACCCAGGGGATTATCAGCCCCAGCATTTT,CSARDPGDYQPQHF
-,TRBJ1-3,many,TRBV11-2,20,TGTGCCAGCAGCCGCACTCACTCGGTTGGGAAGACCCGCTCTGGAAACACCATATATTTT,CASSRTHSVGKTRSGNTIYF
-,TRBJ2-7,many,TRBV15,16,TGTGCCACCAGCAGAGAGGGGGGGCTTCCTCCCTACGAGCAGTACTTC,CATSREGGLPPYEQYF
TRBD1,TRBJ2-2,few,TRBV2,14,TGTGCCAGCAGGGGGACAGAGTACACCGGGGAGCTGTTTTTT,CASRGTEYTGELFF
-,TRBJ2-7,many,TRBV11-2,13,TGTGCCAGCAGCTTATTAGGGATCTACGAGCAGTACTTC,CASSLLGIYEQYF
-,TRBJ2-2,few,TRBV5-1,16,TGCGCCAGCAGCTTTCGGCCTAGCGCGAACACCGGGGAGCTGTTTTTT,CASSFRPSANTGELFF
-,TRBJ1-3,-,TRBV6-1,14,TGTGCCAGCACCCGAGGGGTCTCTGGAAACACCATATATTTT,CASTRGVSGNTIYF
TRBD1,TRBJ2-2,many,TRBV7-6,14,TGTGCCAGCAGCCCGAACAGGGGCACCGGGGAGCTGTTTTTT,CASSPNRGTGELFF
-,TRBJ2-2,many,TRBV7-2,14,TGTGCCAGCAGCCCGGTCGGGGACACCGGGGAGCTGTTTTTT,CASSPVGDTGELFF
-,TRBJ2-2,few,TRBV10-3,14,TGTGCCATCAGTGAGACAGCAAACACCGGGGAGCTGTTTTTT,CAISETANTGELFF
-,TRBJ2-5,few,TRBV7-2,16,TGTGCCAGCAGCTCCCAGGCAGACATGGTTCAAGAGACCCAGTACTTC,CASSSQADMVQETQYF
-,TRBJ2-1,-,TRBV7-2,13,TGTGCCAGCAGCTCCGGGCAGGTCAATGAGCAGTTCTTC,CASSSGQVNEQFF
-,TRBJ2-7,-,TRBV20-1,13,TGCAGTGCTCCTCTAAGCGGTGCCTACGAGCAGTACTTC,CSAPLSGAYEQYF
TRBD1,TRBJ1-5,many,TRBV20-1,14,TGCAGTGCATCAACGACAGGGCCGGAGCAGCCCCAGCATTTT,CSASTTGPEQPQHF
-,TRBJ2-5,few,TRBV6-5,12,TGTGCCAGCAGTTACGTCGGGGAGACCCAGTACTTC,CASSYVGETQYF
TRBD2,TRBJ2-5,many,TRBV20-1,15,TGCAGTGCTAGAGAAGGGCTAGCGGGAGTGGAGACCCAGTACTTC,CSAREGLAGVETQYF
-,TRBJ2-7,-,TRBV20-1,15,TGCAGTGCTAGTGAGGTTCAGCGGGCCTCCTACGAGCAGTACTTC,CSASEVQRASYEQYF
TRBD1,TRBJ1-2,-,TRBV29-1,12,TGCAGCGAAGGACAGGGGGCAGGCGGCTACACCTTC,CSEGQGAGGYTF
TRBD1,TRBJ1-2,many,TRBV12-3/TRBV12-4,16,TGTGCCAGCAGTTTAGGAACGACAGGGGGCGGCTATGGCTACACCTTC,CASSLGTTGGGYGYTF
-,TRBJ2-7,many,TRBV29-1,12,TGCAGCGTTGAAGTGGCGGATGTCGAGCAGTACTTC,CSVEVADVEQYF
-,TRBJ2-2,many,TRBV29-1,15,TGCAGCGTGGCGGCGGGATGGGGTCGCACCGGGGAGCTGTTTTTT,CSVAAGWGRTGELFF
-,TRBJ2-7,many,TRBV7-2,14,TGTGCCAGCAGCGCCAGGGACCATGCCTACGAGCAGTACTTC,CASSARDHAYEQYF
TRBD2,TRBJ2-3,-,TRBV5-5,15,TGTGCCAGCAGCTCGACTAGCGCTAGCACAGATACGCAGTATTTT,CASSSTSASTDTQYF
-,TRBJ1-5,many,TRBV20-1,14,TGCAGTGTCCGGCGGCAGGGTACGGGTCAGCCCCAGCATTTT,CSVRRQGTGQPQHF
TRBD2,TRBJ2-1,few,TRBV5-1,16,TGCGCCAGCAGCGCATCCTTAGCGGGACCCTACAATGAGCAGTTCTTC,CASSASLAGPYNEQFF
-,TRBJ1-5,-,TRBV7-2,16,TGTGCCAGCAGCCCGAGGGGGGGTGGAGGTTATCAGCCCCAGCATTTT,CASSPRGGGGYQPQHF
TRBD2,TRBJ2-7,many,TRBV2,14,TGTGCCAGCAGTGTTGAGCGGGAGGATGGCGAGCAGTACTTC,CASSVEREDGEQYF
-,TRBJ2-1,-,TRBV20-1,14,TGCAGTGCTTACGGCAGGGAGGCCTACAATGAGCAGTTCTTC,CSAYGREAYNEQFF
-,TRBJ1-1,many,TRBV20-1,14,TGCAGTGCCCTAGTAGACCCTCGGGGCACTGAAGCTTTCTTT,CSALVDPRGTEAFF
-,TRBJ2-1,many,TRBV4-1,14,TGCGCCAGCAGCCAAGATAGACTATACAATGAGCAGTTCTTC,CASSQDRLYNEQFF
-,TRBJ1-1,few,TRBV14,15,TGTGCCAGCAGCCAAGATTTCGGATTGAACACTGAAGCTTTCTTT,CASSQDFGLNTEAFF
TRBD1,TRBJ2-3,many,TRBV11-2,18,TGTGCCAGCAGCCCCGGGACAGGGTCACTCGGGAGCACAGATACGCAGTATTTT,CASSPGTGSLGSTDTQYF
-,TRBJ2-7,many,TRBV12-3/TRBV12-4,14,TGTGCCAGCAGCCCCGGGACGGGAATTTACGAGCAGTACTTC,CASSPGTGIYEQYF
TRBD2,TRBJ2-1,few,TRBV5-1,15,TGCGCCAGCAGCTCCGTAGCGGGTGTATTCAATGAGCAGTTCTTC,CASSSVAGVFNEQFF
TRBD1,TRBJ2-3,many,TRBV9,16,TGTGCCAGCAGCTCCCGGGACAGGGGGAGTGGAGATACGCAGTATTTT,CASSSRDRGSGDTQYF
-,TRBJ2-5,many,TRBV7-2,13,TGTGCCAGCAGCTTCAGACCACAAGAGACCCAGTACTTC,CASSFRPQETQYF
-,TRBJ2-1,few,TRBV12-3/TRBV12-4,16,TGTGCCAGCAGCCCCGGGGGTTTTGGCTCCTACAATGAGCAGTTCTTC,CASSPGGFGSYNEQFF
TRBD2,TRBJ2-5,many,TRBV20-1,15,TGCAGTGCGATCACGCACCTAGCGGAACAAGAGACCCAGTACTTC,CSAITHLAEQETQYF
TRBD2,TRBJ2-3,many,TRBV20-1,17,TGCAGTGCTACCGTGTATGGAGCGGGAGTGGGGGTTGATACGCAGTATTTT,CSATVYGAGVGVDTQYF
-,TRBJ2-7,-,TRBV30,13,TGTGCCTGGAGTGTGACCCCTGGGAACGAGCAGTACTTC,CAWSVTPGNEQYF
TRBD2,TRBJ2-2,-,TRBV4-2,15,TGTGCCAGCAGCCAAGTTGGGACTAGAGCCGGGGAGCTGTTTTTT,CASSQVGTRAGELFF
-,TRBJ2-1,many,TRBV4-3,15,TGCGCCAGCAGCCAGTCCTCCGGGACTGGGGATGAGCAGTTCTTC,CASSQSSGTGDEQFF
TRBD1,TRBJ2-7,many,TRBV6-5,15,TGTGCCAGCAGTTACTCTGGAAGGGGGCAGTACGAGCAGTACTTC,CASSYSGRGQYEQYF
-,TRBJ2-6,many,TRBV4-3,16,TGCGCCAGCAGCCAAGAAAACAGGGCTGGGGCCAACGTCCTGACTTTC,CASSQENRAGANVLTF
TRBD2,TRBJ2-7,-,TRBV5-1,15,TGCGCCAGCAGCTTGGGGCTAGCGGAAGTAGGCGAGCAGTACTTC,CASSLGLAEVGEQYF
TRBD1,TRBJ2-2,many,TRBV5-1,15,TGCGCCAGCACCGTGACAGGGGGCCTCACCGGGGAGCTGTTTTTT,CASTVTGGLTGELFF
-,TRBJ2-5,-,TRBV7-2,16,TGTGCCAGCAGCTTAGCGGGTAGGGGGAGTAGGGAGACCCAGTACTTC,CASSLAGRGSRETQYF
-,TRBJ2-1,few,TRBV9,15,TGTGCCAGCAGCGCCCCGTTCCAGCCCTACAATGAGCAGTTCTTC,CASSAPFQPYNEQFF
-,TRBJ2-5,-,TRBV4-1,16,TGCGCCAGCAGCCAAGATCGGTCAGGGGTGGGGGAGACCCAGTACTTC,CASSQDRSGVGETQYF
-,TRBJ1-4,-,TRBV4-1,12,TGCGCCAGCAGCCAAGATGGTGAAAAACTGTTTTTT,CASSQDGEKLFF
TRBD2,TRBJ2-1,few,TRBV20-1,17,TGCTGTGCTAGAGCCGAGCGAGGCGGCGCGGGAGGAATTGAGCAGTTCTTC,CCARAERGGAGGIEQFF
TRBD2,TRBJ2-1,many,TRBV20-1,16,TGCAGTGCTAGAGCCCTGGGCGCGGGAGTCGCGAATGAGCAGTTCTTC,CSARALGAGVANEQFF
-,TRBJ2-2,many,TRBV7-8,18,TGTGCCAGCAGCCTCGCGACTACAGGGTTTGGGAACACCGGGGAGCTGTTTTTT,CASSLATTGFGNTGELFF